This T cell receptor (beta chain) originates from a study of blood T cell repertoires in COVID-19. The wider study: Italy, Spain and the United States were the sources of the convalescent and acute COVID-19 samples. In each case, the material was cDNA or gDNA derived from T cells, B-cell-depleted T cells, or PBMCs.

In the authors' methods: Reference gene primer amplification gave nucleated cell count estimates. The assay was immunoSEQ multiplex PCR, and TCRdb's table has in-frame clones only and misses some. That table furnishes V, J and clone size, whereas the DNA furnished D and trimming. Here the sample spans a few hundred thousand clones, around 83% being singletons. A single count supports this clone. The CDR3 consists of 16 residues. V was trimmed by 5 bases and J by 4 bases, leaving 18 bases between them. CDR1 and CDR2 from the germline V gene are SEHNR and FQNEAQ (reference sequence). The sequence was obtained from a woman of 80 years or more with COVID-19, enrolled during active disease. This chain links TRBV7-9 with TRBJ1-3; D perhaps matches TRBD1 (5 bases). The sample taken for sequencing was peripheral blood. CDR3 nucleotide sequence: TGTGCCAGCAGCCCCACCCTAGCGGGGCCCGGAAACACCATATATTTT. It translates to CASSPTLAGPGNTIYF.